These 24 T cell receptor beta chains were all obtained from the same sample, sequenced in a study of metastatic and nonmetastatic thyroid tumors. TCRdb redid the clone calls on the PCR reads using MiXCR. The table includes tens of thousands of clones, around 4% detected once. Treatment of any kind had been given to no patient before thyroid surgery. The sequenced sample consisted of blood. Receptors originate from a female donor with papillary thyroid cancer or a benign thyroid nodule (not recorded which). Some clones in this sample may be carry-over from other donors' samples.

Many counts were recorded for this clone. One end of the junction varies from germline; a read error may be responsible. The CDR3 DNA reads TGTGCCAGCAGTGGACTAGCCGATTACAATAAGCAGTTCTTC. Its protein product is CASSGLADYNKQFF. This chain uses TRBV2 with TRBJ2-1; 7 bases are a match to TRBD2. The length of the CDR3 is 14 residues. In germline, CDR1 is SNHLY, CDR2 FYNNEI. Looking up the rest from reference TRBV2 and TRBJ2-1 gives the full variable domain: EPEVTQTPSHQVTQMGQEVILRCVPISNHLYFYWYRQILGQKVEFLVSFYNNEISEKSEIFDDQFSVERPDGSNFTLKIRSTKLEDSAMYFCASSGLADYNKQFFGPGTRLTVL.

This clone has a count of ten or more. The chain recombines TRBV6-1 with TRBJ2-1, with D possibly matching TRBD2 (5 bases). The CDR3 covers 15 residues. CDR1 and CDR2 from the germline V gene are MNHNS and SASEGT. V was pared by 7 bases and J by 4 bases, with 17 bases between. The CDR3 DNA reads TGTGCCAGCACCGAGGTCTGGGGAGCTTACAATGAGCAGTTCTTC. Amino acid sequence: CASTEVWGAYNEQFF.

As for this clone: A read error is possible here, since a much larger clone lies one base away. V usage is TRBV3-1 and J usage is TRBJ1-2; D unresolved. Germline V gives CDR1 LGHDT, CDR2 YNNKEL (reference sequence). The CDR3 covers 15 residues. As DNA, the CDR3 is TGTGCCAGTAGCCCTCTGAATACCGATAACTATGGCTACACCTTC. Translation: CASSPLNTDNYGYTF.

This clone was seen a few times. V gene TRBV18 combines with J gene TRBJ2-2; TRBD1 aligns across 8 bases. The CDR3 contains 14 residues. V lost 7 bases and J lost 4; bases outside the gene matches: 5. Germline CDR1 is KGHSH and CDR2 is LQKENI. CDR3 in amino acids: CASLPGQATGELFF. The CDR3 nucleotides are TGTGCCAGCTTGCCGGGACAGGCCACCGGGGAGCTGTTTTTT.

This clone was detected many times. The CDR3 sequence is CASSPGGNQPQHF. In DNA, the CDR3 is TGTGCCAGCTCACCGGGAGGAAATCAGCCCCAGCATTTT. The V call is TRBV18, the J call TRBJ1-5, with D unresolved. Germline V gene lookup returns CDR1 KGHSH and CDR2 LQKENI. With 3 bases removed from V and 4 bases from J, the gap between germline ends came to 7 bases. The CDR3 is 13 amino acids.

The chain is built from TRBV28 and TRBJ2-3; D ambiguous. Germline-derived CDR1 and CDR2 are MDHEN and SYDVKM. The CDR3 length is 14 residues. V shed 5 bases and J shed 2 bases, with 11 bases lying between them. Written as DNA, the CDR3 is TGTGCCAGCAGTGAGGCGGAGTACACAGATACGCAGTATTTT. Residues: CASSEAEYTDTQYF.

This clone came up many times. V and J are TRBV6-4 and TRBJ2-1; no firm D call. The germline gives CDR1 MRHNA, CDR2 SNTAGT. V was cut by 2 bases and J by 2 bases, with 10 bases left in between. The CDR3 consists of 15 residues. CDR3 amino acids: CASSDEAGPYNEQFF. The CDR3 DNA sequence: TGTGCCAGCAGTGACGAAGCCGGACCCTACAATGAGCAGTTCTTC.

The chain has TRBV27 and TRBJ1-5, with unresolved D. Trimming took 7 bases from V and 0 from J, leaving 25 bases between them. The CDR3 covers 19 residues. CDR1 and CDR2 from the germline V gene are MNHEY and SMNVEV (reference sequence). The CDR3 nucleotides are TGTGCCAGCATTCCACATAACTTAGTGGCGGAATATAGCAATCAGCCCCAGCATTTT. Its translation: CASIPHNLVAEYSNQPQHF.

This clone was observed once. One end of the junction is discordant with germline, which a read error may explain. The rearrangement joins TRBV12-3 or TRBV12-4 to TRBJ1-1; D may be TRBD1 (6 bases). CDR3 length: 16 amino acids. The CDR3 is CSSCRGLQGIGAEAFF. The CDR3 DNA reads TGTTCCAGCTGCCGCGGCCTACAGGGAATTGGCGCTGAAGCTTTCTTT.

The table lists this clone with many counts. V usage is TRBV4-1 and J usage is TRBJ1-5, with TRBD1 identical over 7 bases. From germline, CDR1 is MGHRA and CDR2 YSYEKL. V shed 0 bases and J 5 bases; nucleotides not matched to a gene: 7. This CDR3 contains 16 residues. The CDR3 DNA sequence: TGCGCCAGCAGCCAAGACTGGGACAGTCGGGATCAGCCCCAGCATTTT. It specifies CASSQDWDSRDQPQHF.

V usage is TRBV5-6 and J usage is TRBJ1-6; maybe TRBD1 (5 bases). Trimming shortened V by 0 bases and J by 3 bases, and 13 bases separated the two germline ends. The CDR3 sequence is 17 residues long. CDR1 SGHDT and CDR2 YYEEEE come from the germline V gene. CDR3 amino acids: CASSLEIGASYNSPLHF. CDR3 in DNA: TGTGCCAGCAGCTTGGAAATAGGGGCCAGCTATAATTCACCCCTCCACTTT. The full variable domain, its missing parts supplied by reference TRBV5-6 and TRBJ1-6, is DAGVTQSPTHLIKTRGQQVTLRCSPKSGHDTVSWYQQALGQGPQFIFQYYEEEERQRGNFPDRFSGHQFPNYSSELNVNALLLGDSALYLCASSLEIGASYNSPLHFGNGTRLTVT.

In this sample, this clone turned up a few times. One base away lies a much larger clone, so this may be a sequencing read error. The chain employs TRBV2 and TRBJ2-3; possible D gene TRBD2, 7 bases. Germline V gives CDR1 SNHLY, CDR2 FYNNEI. The CDR3 totals 16 residues. The CDR3 protein is CASSEGGGRRTDSQYF. In DNA, the CDR3 is TGTGCCAGCAGTGAAGGGGGGGGGCGACGCACAGATTCGCAGTATTTT.

This clone was detected a few times. One end of the junction varies from germline; a read error may be responsible. V and J are TRBV6-1 and TRBJ2-7; D is unresolved. In germline, CDR1 is MNHNS, CDR2 SASEGT. The CDR3 length is 13 residues. This CDR3 is CSSSEATHYEQYF. The CDR3 coding sequence is TGTTCCAGCAGTGAAGCTACCCACTACGAGCAGTACTTC.

This clone was seen a handful of times. The V call is TRBV28, the J call TRBJ2-7; a weak D match, TRBD2 (6 bases). The CDR3 covers 15 residues. CDR1 MDHEN and CDR2 SYDVKM come from the germline V gene. Trimming took 2 bases from V and 0 from J, leaving 11 bases between them. The CDR3 DNA reads TGTGCCAGCAGTTTAGGGGAGGATTACTCCTACGAGCAGTACTTC. This sequence encodes CASSLGEDYSYEQYF.

This clone was observed at least ten times. The chain uses TRBV15 and TRBJ2-6; TRBD1 agrees at 7 bases. Germline V gene data show CDR1 as LNHNV and CDR2 as YYDKDF (reference sequence). V shed 3 bases, J shed 3 bases, and the junction held 11 bases outside the gene matches. CDR3 length equals 18 residues. This CDR3 is CATSRKRQGPSGANVLTF. The CDR3 bases are TGTGCCACCAGCAGGAAAAGACAGGGACCTAGTGGGGCCAACGTCCTGACTTTC.

A word on this clone: The CDR3 does not close with the conserved phenylalanine or tryptophan, likely indicating a read error. The DNA is left out, because the CDR3 cannot be placed on it with certainty; the CDR3 is given as TCRdb lists it. The chain employs TRBV7-9 and TRBJ2-1; the table's D call of TRBD1 was not tested on the DNA. From germline, CDR1 is SEHNR and CDR2 FQNEAQ (reference sequence). The CDR3 length equals 17 residues, ends included. The CDR3 region is CASSNLGGANSYNEHFY.

This clone came up many times. The V call is TRBV27, the J call TRBJ1-2; 7 positions agree with TRBD1. The CDR3 contains 15 residues. V shed 6 bases and J 0 bases; nucleotides not matched to a gene: 7. Looked up from germline, CDR1 is MNHEY and CDR2 is SMNVEV (reference sequence). This CDR3 reads CASSQRTGANYGYTF. The CDR3 nucleotides read TGTGCCAGCAGCCAGAGGACAGGAGCTAACTATGGCTACACCTTC.

This clone was detected ten times or more. Other DNA variants within this sample encode the same CDR3. The J gene is TRBJ2-6, the V gene TRBV9; the match to TRBD1 covers 7 bases. The junction had 4 bases not matched to a gene; V was cut back by 3 bases and J by 4 bases. Germline V gene data show CDR1 as SGDLS and CDR2 as YYNGEE. The CDR3 has 15 residues. The CDR3 loop is CASSAGQVGANVLTF. CDR3 nucleotide sequence: TGTGCCAGCAGCGCCGGACAGGTCGGGGCCAACGTCCTGACTTTC.

Only a few counts were recorded for this clone. The chain couples TRBV19 to TRBJ1-1; D perhaps matches TRBD1 (5 bases). Trimming removed 3 bases from V and 11 bases from J, with 19 bases in between. The CDR3 is 14 residues long. The germline V gene has CDR1 LNHDA and CDR2 SQIVND (reference sequence). The CDR3 is CASSIQGGGGKAFF. Here the CDR3 DNA reads TGTGCCAGTAGTATTCAGGGTGGGGGGGGGAAGGCTTTCTTT.

The J gene is TRBJ2-7, the V gene TRBV7-9, with 11 bases matching TRBD2. This CDR3 has 15 amino acids. J was trimmed by 4 bases and V by 4 bases; bases with no gene match: 6. The germline CDR1 and CDR2 sequences are SEHNR and FQNEAQ (reference sequence). Here the CDR3 reads CASSSGLAVQYEQYF. CDR3 coding DNA: TGTGCCAGCAGCTCGGGACTAGCGGTACAATACGAGCAGTACTTC.

The table lists this clone with a few counts. Just one base apart from a much larger clone, this may be a read error. The sample holds other DNA sequences that translate to the same CDR3. The chain combines TRBV14 with TRBJ2-2, with D unresolved. CDR3 length: 14 amino acids. Looked up from germline, CDR1 is SGHDN and CDR2 is FVKESK. CDR3 DNA sequence: TGTGCCAGCAGCCAAGTCTCTATGACCGGTGAGCTGTTTTTT. It specifies CASSQVSMTGELFF.

This clone was seen at least ten times. The chain joins TRBV6-1 to TRBJ2-3, with 7 bases lining up with TRBD1. This CDR3 comprises 16 residues. V was clipped by 4 bases and J by 0 bases; unmatched bases: 7. In germline, CDR1 is MNHNS, CDR2 SASEGT. This CDR3 is CASSALDRASTDTQYF. The CDR3 DNA reads TGTGCCAGCAGTGCCCTTGACAGGGCTAGCACAGATACGCAGTATTTT.

Concerning this clone itself: A much larger clone differs by one base, so this may be a read error. The J gene is TRBJ2-1, the V gene TRBV3-1, with D uncertain. CDR3 length: 15 amino acids. Germline V lookup: CDR1 LGHDT, CDR2 YNNKEL (reference sequence). The CDR3 reads CAGSQGQNSYNEQFF. The DNA of the CDR3 is TGTGCCGGCAGCCAAGGTCAGAACTCCTACAATGAGCAGTTCTTC.

The DNA for the CDR3 is TGTGCCAGCAGTCCCTTTGGTGGCAATCAGCCCCAGCATTTT. Protein sequence: CASSPFGGNQPQHF. The rearrangement joins TRBV28 to TRBJ1-5; no firm D call. Trimming cost V 5 bases and J 2 bases, with 10 bases left between them. There are 14 residues in the CDR3. Germline V gene data show CDR1 as MDHEN and CDR2 as SYDVKM.